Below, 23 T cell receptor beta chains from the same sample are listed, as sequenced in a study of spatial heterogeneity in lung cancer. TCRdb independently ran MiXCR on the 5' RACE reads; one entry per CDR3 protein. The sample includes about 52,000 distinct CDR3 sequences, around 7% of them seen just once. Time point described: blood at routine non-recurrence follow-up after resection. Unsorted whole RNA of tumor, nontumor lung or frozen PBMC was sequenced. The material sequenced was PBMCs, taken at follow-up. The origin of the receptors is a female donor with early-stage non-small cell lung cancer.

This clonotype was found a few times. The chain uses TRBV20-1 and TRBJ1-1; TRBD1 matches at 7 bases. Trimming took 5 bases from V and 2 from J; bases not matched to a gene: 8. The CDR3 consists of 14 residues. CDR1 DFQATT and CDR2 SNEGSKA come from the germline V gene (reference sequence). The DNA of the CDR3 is TGCAGTGCTCCCGGGAGAGGGGGCAACACTGAAGCTTTCTTT. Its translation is CSAPGRGGNTEAFF.

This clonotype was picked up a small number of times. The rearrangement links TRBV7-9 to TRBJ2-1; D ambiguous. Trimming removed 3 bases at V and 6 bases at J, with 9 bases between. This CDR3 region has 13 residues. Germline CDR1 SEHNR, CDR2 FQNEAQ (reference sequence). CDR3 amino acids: CASSLRSLNEQFF. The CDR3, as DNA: TGTGCCAGCAGCTTGAGGAGCCTCAATGAGCAGTTCTTC.

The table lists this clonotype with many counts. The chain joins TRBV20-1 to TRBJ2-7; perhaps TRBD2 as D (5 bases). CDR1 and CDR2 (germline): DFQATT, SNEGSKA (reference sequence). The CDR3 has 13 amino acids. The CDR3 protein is CLPQLGVYNEQYF. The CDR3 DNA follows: TGCCTCCCCCAACTAGGCGTATACAACGAGCAGTACTTC.

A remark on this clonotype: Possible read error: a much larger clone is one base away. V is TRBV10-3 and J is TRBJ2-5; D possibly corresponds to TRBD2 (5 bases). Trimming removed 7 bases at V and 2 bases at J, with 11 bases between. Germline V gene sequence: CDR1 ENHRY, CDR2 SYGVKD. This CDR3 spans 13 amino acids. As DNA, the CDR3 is TGTGCCATCAAGGGAGCGGCACAAGAGACCCAGTACTTC. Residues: CAIKGAAQETQYF.

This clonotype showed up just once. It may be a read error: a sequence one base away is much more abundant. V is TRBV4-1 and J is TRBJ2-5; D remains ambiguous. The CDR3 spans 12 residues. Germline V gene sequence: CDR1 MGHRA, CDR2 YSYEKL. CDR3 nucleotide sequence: TGCGCCATCAGCCAAGTCGCGGAGACCCAGTACTTC. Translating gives CAISQVAETQYF.

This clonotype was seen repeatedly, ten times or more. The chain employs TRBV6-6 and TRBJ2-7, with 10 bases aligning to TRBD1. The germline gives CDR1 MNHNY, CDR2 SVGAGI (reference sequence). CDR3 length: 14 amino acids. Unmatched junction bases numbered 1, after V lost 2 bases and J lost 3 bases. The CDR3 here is CASSYRDRGYEQYF. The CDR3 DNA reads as TGTGCCAGCAGTTACCGGGACAGGGGCTACGAGCAGTACTTC.

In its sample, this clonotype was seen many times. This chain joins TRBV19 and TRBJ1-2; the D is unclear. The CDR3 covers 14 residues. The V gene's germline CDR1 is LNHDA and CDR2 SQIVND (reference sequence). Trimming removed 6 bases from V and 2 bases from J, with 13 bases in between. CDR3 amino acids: CASRRITKNYGYTF. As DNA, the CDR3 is TGTGCCAGTAGACGGATTACTAAGAACTATGGCTACACCTTC.

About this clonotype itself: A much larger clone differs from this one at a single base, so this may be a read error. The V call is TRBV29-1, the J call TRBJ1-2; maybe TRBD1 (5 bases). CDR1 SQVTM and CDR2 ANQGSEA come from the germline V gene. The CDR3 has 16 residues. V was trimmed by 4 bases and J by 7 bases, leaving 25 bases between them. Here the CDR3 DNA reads TGCAGCGTTGCCATCCTCAACGGTGAGGGGAATGGTGGCTACACCTTC. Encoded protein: CSVAILNGEGNGGYTF.

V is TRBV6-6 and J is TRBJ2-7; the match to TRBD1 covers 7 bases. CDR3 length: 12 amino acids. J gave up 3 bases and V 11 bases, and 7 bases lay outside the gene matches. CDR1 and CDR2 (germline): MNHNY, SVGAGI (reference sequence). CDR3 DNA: TGTGCCGGTGGGCAGGGGGACTACGAGCAGTACTTC. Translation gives CAGGQGDYEQYF.

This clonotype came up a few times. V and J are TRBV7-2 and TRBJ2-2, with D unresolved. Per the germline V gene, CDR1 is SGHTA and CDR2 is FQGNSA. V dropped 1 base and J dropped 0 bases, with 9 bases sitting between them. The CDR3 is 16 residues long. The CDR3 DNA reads TGTGCCAGCAGCTTAGTACCACAGACGAACACCGGGGAGCTGTTTTTT. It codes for CASSLVPQTNTGELFF.

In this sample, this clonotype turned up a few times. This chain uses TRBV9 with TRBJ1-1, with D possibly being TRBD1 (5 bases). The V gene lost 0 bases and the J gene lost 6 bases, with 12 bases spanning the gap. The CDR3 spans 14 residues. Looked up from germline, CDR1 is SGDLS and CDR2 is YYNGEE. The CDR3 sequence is CASSVATGEAEAFF. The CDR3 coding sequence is TGTGCCAGCAGCGTAGCTACGGGGGAGGCTGAAGCTTTCTTT.

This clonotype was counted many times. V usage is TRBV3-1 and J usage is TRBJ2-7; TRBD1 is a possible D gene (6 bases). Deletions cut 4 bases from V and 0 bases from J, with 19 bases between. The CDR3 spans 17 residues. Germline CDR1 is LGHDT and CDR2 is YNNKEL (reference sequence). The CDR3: CASSLGTGTLSSYEQYF. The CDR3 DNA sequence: TGTGCCAGCAGCCTTGGAACCGGGACACTAAGCTCCTACGAGCAGTACTTC.

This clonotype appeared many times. CDR3 bases: TGTGCCAGCAGTTTACCCGGGAGTAATGAAAAACTGTTTTTT. It is translated as CASSLPGSNEKLFF. The rearrangement joins TRBV28 to TRBJ1-4; no clear D. Germline CDR1 and CDR2: MDHEN and SYDVKM. CDR3 size: 14 residues. Trimming shortened V by 2 bases and J by 4 bases, and 8 bases separated the two germline ends.

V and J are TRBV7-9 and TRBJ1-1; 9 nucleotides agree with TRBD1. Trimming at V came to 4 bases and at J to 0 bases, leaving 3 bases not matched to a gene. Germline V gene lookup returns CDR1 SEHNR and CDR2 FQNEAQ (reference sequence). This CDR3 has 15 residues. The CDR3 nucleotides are TGTGCCAGCAGCTCGGGGACAGGGATGAACACTGAAGCTTTCTTT. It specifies CASSSGTGMNTEAFF.

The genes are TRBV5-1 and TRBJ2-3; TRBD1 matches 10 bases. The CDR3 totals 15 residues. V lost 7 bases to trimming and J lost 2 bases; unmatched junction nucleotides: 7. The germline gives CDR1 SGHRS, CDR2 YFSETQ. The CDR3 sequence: CASLGTGAPTDTQYF. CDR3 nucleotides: TGCGCCAGCCTTGGGACAGGGGCACCCACAGATACGCAGTATTTT.

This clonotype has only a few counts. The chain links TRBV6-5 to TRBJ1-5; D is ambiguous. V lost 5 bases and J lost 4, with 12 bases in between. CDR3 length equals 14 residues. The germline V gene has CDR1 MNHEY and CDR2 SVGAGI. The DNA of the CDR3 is TGTGCCAGCAGTGTACGGAGTGAGAATCAGCCCCAGCATTTT. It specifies CASSVRSENQPQHF.

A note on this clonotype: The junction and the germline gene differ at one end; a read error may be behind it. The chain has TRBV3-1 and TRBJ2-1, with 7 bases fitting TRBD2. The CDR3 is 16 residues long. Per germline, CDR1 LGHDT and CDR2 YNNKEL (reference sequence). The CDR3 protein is CASNQRMTGLHNEQFF. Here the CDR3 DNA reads TGTGCCAGCAACCAAAGAATGACGGGACTACACAATGAGCAGTTCTTC.

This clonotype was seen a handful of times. For the CDR3, the DNA is TGTGCCAGCAGTTTAACGGAACAGGCTGGAGCTTTCTTT. Amino acid sequence: CASSLTEQAGAFF. The genes are TRBV28 and TRBJ1-1; TRBD1 is a possible D gene (5 bases). The germline V gene has CDR1 MDHEN and CDR2 SYDVKM. The V end lost 2 bases, the J end lost 10 bases, and 14 bases lay between the germline ends. This CDR3 has 13 amino acids.

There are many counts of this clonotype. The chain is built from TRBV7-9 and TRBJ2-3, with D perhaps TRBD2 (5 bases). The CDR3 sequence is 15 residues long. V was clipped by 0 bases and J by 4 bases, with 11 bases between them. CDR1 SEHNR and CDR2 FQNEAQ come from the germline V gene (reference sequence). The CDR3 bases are TGTGCCAGCAGCTTAGCGGAGGTGAACCCAGATACGCAGTATTTT. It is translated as CASSLAEVNPDTQYF.

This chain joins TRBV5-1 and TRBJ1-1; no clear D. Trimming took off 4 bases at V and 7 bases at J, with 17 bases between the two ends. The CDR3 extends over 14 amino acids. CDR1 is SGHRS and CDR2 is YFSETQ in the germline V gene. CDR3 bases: TGCGCCAGCAGCCAAGTTAGAGGAGATAATGAAGCTTTCTTT. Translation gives CASSQVRGDNEAFF.

This CDR3 reads CASSLSGSHPGELFF. The CDR3 nucleotides read TGTGCCAGCAGCTTATCAGGGTCTCATCCCGGGGAGCTGTTTTTT. The chain couples TRBV7-7 to TRBJ2-2; D possibly corresponds to TRBD1 (5 bases). Germline V lookup: CDR1 SSHAT, CDR2 FNYEAQ (reference sequence). V was cut by 2 bases and J by 6 bases, with 13 bases left in between. The CDR3 has 15 amino acids.

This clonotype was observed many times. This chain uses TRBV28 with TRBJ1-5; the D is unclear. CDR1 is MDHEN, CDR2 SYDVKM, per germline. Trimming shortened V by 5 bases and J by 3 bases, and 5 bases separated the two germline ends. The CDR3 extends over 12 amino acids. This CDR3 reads CASSPVNQPQHF. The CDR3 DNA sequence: TGTGCCAGCAGTCCAGTCAATCAGCCCCAGCATTTT.

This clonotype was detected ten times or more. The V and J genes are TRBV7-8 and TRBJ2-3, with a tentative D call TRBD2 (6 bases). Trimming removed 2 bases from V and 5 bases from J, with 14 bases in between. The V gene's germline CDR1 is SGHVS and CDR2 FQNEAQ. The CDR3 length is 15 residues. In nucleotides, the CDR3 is TGTGCCAGCAGCTTACCTGGGAGGAACCAAGATACGCAGTATTTT. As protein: CASSLPGRNQDTQYF.